The T cell receptor beta chain described here comes from a study of T cell clonality in common variable immunodeficiency. This CDR3 has 14 amino acids. Germline V gene sequence: CDR1 SGHTA, CDR2 FQGNSA. V lost 5 bases to trimming and J lost 9 bases, with 17 bases between them. Study outcomes and limitations: Reportedly, TCR beta sequences from common variable immunodeficiency showed fewer deletions and N-nucleotide insertions.

This clone was seen many times. Its antigen is unidentified. Coverage ceases 3 residues before the CDR3 finishes, and the germline J gene fills in the end. TCRdb keeps only in-frame clones here, not all; method: immunoSEQ multiplex PCR. Reported are about 34,000 clones, none seen only once; the ten largest carry about 26%. The receptor was derived from a human donor with common variable immunodeficiency. The genes are TRBV7-2 and TRBJ2-1; D unresolved. Sequenced: peripheral blood mononuclear cells. The CDR3 reads CASSQSAWSSEQFF. The CDR3 DNA, read in part, is TGTGCCAGCAGCCAATCCGCTTGGTCTAGTGAG. The variable domain in full, completed from reference TRBV7-2 and TRBJ2-1, reads GAGVSQSPSNKVTEKGKDVELRCDPISGHTALYWYRQSLGQGLEFLIYFQGNSAPDKSGLPSDRFSAERTGGSVSTLTIQRTQQEDSAVYLCASSQSAWSSEQFFGPGTRLTVL.